This T cell receptor (beta chain) is from a study of shared clonotypes between healthy human individuals. Whole-study results and caveats: Compared with clonotypes that all four donors shared, non-shared clonotypes had lower generation probabilities. Among a few donors, approximately 5% of naive CD4 clonotypes were found in common.

Negatively enriched CD4+ T cells were divided by CD45RA into naive and memory. Of note for this clone: Its antigen is undetermined. At one end the junction does not follow the germline gene, possibly because of a read error.

TCRdb's copy holds only in-frame clones and misses some; the assay was immunoSEQ multiplex PCR. The sample lists approximately 1.5 million clones, approximately 98% occurring once. What was sequenced was naive CD4+ T cells sorted from blood. Subset noted: CD45RA+ positively selected. The receptor comes from a man aged 30 to 45 in good health.

The CDR3 DNA is TGTGCCAGCAGCCCAACTGATAGCGGGAGGTTCTTC. Amino acids: CASSPTDSGRFF. The V and J genes are TRBV7-9 and TRBJ2-4; TRBD2 matches at 10 bases. From germline, CDR1 is SEHNR and CDR2 FQNEAQ (reference sequence). This CDR3 is built from 12 residues.